Here is one TCR beta chain with its context. The entry originates in a study of blood T cell repertoires in COVID-19. Under the authors' procedure: Amplification of reference gene primers was used by the study to estimate nucleated cell counts. Profiled with immunoSEQ multiplex PCR; TCRdb holds only in-frame clones, not every one. V, J and clone size are those of that table, while D and trimming were read from the DNA. The sample lists over 85,000 clones, around four fifths occurring once. With V trimmed by 5 bases and J by 8 bases, 13 bases remained unmatched. This CDR3 region has 15 residues. CDR1 SEHNR and CDR2 FQNEAQ come from the germline V gene (reference sequence).

The chain links TRBV7-9 to TRBJ2-7; 9 nucleotides line up with TRBD1. The TCR comes from a woman between 70 and 85 years old with acute or convalescent COVID-19. Sequencing was done on a sample of peripheral blood. CDR3 sequence: CASSQMTGGPEKQYF. The CDR3 region has the DNA TGTGCCAGCAGCCAAATGACAGGGGGTCCGGAGAAGCAGTACTTC.